This T cell receptor beta chain originates from a study of cytomegalovirus exposure and HLA in healthy donors. Study outcomes and limitations: Earlier analysis yielded a pattern in which most TCR beta V segments were productive about 87% or about 30% of the time. A later analysis appeared to link common viral pathogens to several of the most significant clusters.

60 Vbeta and 13 Jbeta primers were used in PCR. Profiled with immunoSEQ multiplex PCR; TCRdb holds only in-frame clones, not every one. The sample records approximately 190,000 clones, about 70% being singletons. After removal of 3 bases from V and 3 bases from J, the junction contained 5 bases not matched to a gene. CDR1 GTSNPN and CDR2 SVGIG come from the germline V gene (reference sequence). The CDR3 length is 13 residues. This clone was seen only a few times. Its antigen is not known. This sequence originates from a woman in her 30s in good health and CMV-seronegative. The sample was PBMCs. The J gene is TRBJ2-7, the V gene TRBV30, with 7 bases fitting TRBD2. CDR3 sequence: CAWSLGGYYEQYF. CDR3 DNA sequence: TGTGCCTGGAGCCTGGGGGGGTACTACGAGCAGTACTTC. Supplemented by reference TRBV30 and TRBJ2-7, the full variable domain reads SQTIHQWPATLVQPVGSPLSLECTVEGTSNPNLYWYRQAAGRGLQLLFYSVGIGQISSEVPQNLSASRPQDRQFILSSKKLLLSDSGFYLCAWSLGGYYEQYFGPGTRLTVT.